This TCR beta chain was profiled in a study of naive and memory T cell subsets. Study results and limitations: Between naive and memory subsets, TCR abundance power law exponents differed. Over 85% of naive TCR sequences appeared only once, unlike memory subsets.

In this sample, this clonotype turned up a few times. Its antigen is currently unknown. Cells stained for CD3, CD4, CD8, CD45RA and CD27 were sorted into four subsets. The beta constant-region primer was an equimolar mix of two oligonucleotides covering TRBC1 and TRBC2. Nested alpha and beta constant-region primers with the SP2 primer drove four PCR rounds on ligated cDNA. Ligation attached a single-stranded oligonucleotide with a 12-nucleotide UMI and the SP2 primer to the cDNA 3' end. TCRdb called the UMI-ligation and nested PCR reads again in MiXCR, with one record for every CDR3 protein. The table lists 100,000 to 150,000 distinct CDR3 sequences, 36% of them singletons. Sequences were obtained from central memory CD4+ T cells from blood. This receptor was taken from a human donor in good health.

DNA of the CDR3: TGCGCCAGCAGCTTTTACGGGAATCAGCCCCAGCATTTT. Residues: CASSFYGNQPQHF. The chain employs TRBV5-1 and TRBJ1-5; D is undetermined. The CDR3 spans 13 residues. Germline loops: CDR1 SGHRS, CDR2 YFSETQ. Trimming removed 2 bases from V and 4 bases from J, with 7 bases in between.